A selection of T cell receptor beta chains follows, all from one sample in a study of regulatory T cells in long-lasting Graves disease. TCRdb re-called the multiplex PCR reads with MiXCR, one entry per CDR3 protein. This table has around 330,000 distinct CDR3 sequences, over 15% appearing once. Sample: peripheral blood mononuclear cells (PBMCs), taken at new diagnosis, from a patient treated with antithyroid drugs. These receptors all stem from a female donor with Graves disease. The conserved cysteine and the conserved F or W are not part of the CDR3 here.

j_call	v_call	cdr3_aa
TRBJ1-1	TRBV9	ASSERDSRNTEAF
TRBJ1-1	TRBV2	ASRPGTGNTEAF
TRBJ2-5	TRBV12-3/TRBV12-4	ASSSGLAETQY
TRBJ2-2	TRBV20-1	SARDPITSGRTGELF
TRBJ2-7	TRBV20-1	SASPGTGDHEQY
TRBJ1-2	TRBV10-3	AIMQGPYGYT
TRBJ1-2	TRBV28	ASSSDSTYGYT
TRBJ2-7	TRBV5-5	ASSFLQRGIYEQY
TRBJ1-6	TRBV27	ASSFFTGFPHLNSPLH
TRBJ1-4	TRBV3-1	ASSPQQGGEKLF
TRBJ2-7	TRBV7-9	ASSLGTTGLVVPTYEQY
TRBJ1-1	TRBV12-3/TRBV12-4	ASSQDSEAEAF
TRBJ1-6	TRBV10-3	AMTGITGSPLH
TRBJ1-6	TRBV9	ASSVTGDNSPLH
TRBJ2-7	TRBV11-2	ASSVNRGREQY
TRBJ2-3	TRBV7-9	ASSSGPQLTDTQY
TRBJ2-1	TRBV6-2/TRBV6-3	AAGNPGQGANEQF
TRBJ2-1	TRBV4-1	ASSQGRFDYNEQF
TRBJ2-3	TRBV28	ASSLGQGRGTDTQY
TRBJ2-1	TRBV5-1	ASISGGDGSYNEQF
TRBJ2-2	TRBV7-9	ASSYRDTDTGELF
TRBJ2-7	TRBV28	ASSSGEYRYEQY